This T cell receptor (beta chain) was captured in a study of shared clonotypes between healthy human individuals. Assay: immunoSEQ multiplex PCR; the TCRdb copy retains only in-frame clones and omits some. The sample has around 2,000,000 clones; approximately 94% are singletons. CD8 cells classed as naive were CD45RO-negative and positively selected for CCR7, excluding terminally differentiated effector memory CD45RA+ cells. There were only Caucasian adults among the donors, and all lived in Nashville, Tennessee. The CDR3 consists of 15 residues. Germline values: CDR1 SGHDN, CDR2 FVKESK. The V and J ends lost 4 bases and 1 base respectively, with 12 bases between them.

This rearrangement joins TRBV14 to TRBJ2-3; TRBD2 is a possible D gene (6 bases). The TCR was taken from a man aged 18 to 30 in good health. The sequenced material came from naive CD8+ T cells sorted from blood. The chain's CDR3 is CASSPWGVGTDTQYF. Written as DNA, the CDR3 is TGTGCCAGCAGCCCCTGGGGGGTCGGCACAGATACGCAGTATTTT.